Only a few counts were recorded for the clone carrying this T cell receptor (beta chain). What it binds is unknown. Using its own MiXCR run on the 5' RACE reads, TCRdb lists one record per CDR3 protein. Altogether hundreds of thousands of distinct CDR3 sequences are present, about a sixth being singletons, with the ten largest covering roughly 21%. CDR3 length equals 17 residues. The junction had 4 bases not matched to a gene; V was cut back by 2 bases and J by 2 bases. Germline CDR1 and CDR2: SGDLS and YYNGEE. The sample belongs to a study of T-cell memory formation after mild COVID-19. Study results and limitations: Clones that contracted from day 15 to 85 had balanced CD4/CD8; later expanders were CD4+ biased.

This chain connects TRBV9 to TRBJ2-6; TRBD1 matches 10 bases. Sequenced material: PBMCs or a T cell subset sorted from them (not recorded which). This TCR was sampled from a man between 18 and 35 years old who had mild COVID-19 (a few samples of this study predate the infection). Cell type and time point are not known. CDR3 protein: CASSVRDRGPGANVLTF. DNA of the CDR3: TGTGCCAGCAGCGTCCGGGACAGGGGTCCTGGGGCCAACGTCCTGACTTTC.